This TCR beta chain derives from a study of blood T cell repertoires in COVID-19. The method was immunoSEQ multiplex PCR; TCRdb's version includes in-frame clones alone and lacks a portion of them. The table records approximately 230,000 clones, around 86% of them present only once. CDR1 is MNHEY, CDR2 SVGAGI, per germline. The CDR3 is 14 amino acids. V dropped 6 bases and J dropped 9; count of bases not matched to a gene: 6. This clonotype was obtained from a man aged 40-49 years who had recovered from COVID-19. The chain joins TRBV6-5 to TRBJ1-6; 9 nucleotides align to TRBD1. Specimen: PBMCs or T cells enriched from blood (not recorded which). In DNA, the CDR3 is TGTGCCAGCAGATCGGGACAGGGCGGTTCACCCCTCCACTTT. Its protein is CASRSGQGGSPLHF.